A selection of T cell receptor beta chains follows, all from one sample in a study of cytomegalovirus exposure and HLA in healthy donors. Profiling relied on immunoSEQ multiplex PCR, and the TCRdb table lists in-frame clones only, not all of them. The sample shows about 120,000 clones, roughly nine tenths of them seen only once. Material: PBMCs. These receptor sequences come from a woman under 30 in good health and CMV-seronegative. The CDR3 runs from the conserved cysteine through the conserved F or W. A D gene is named only where the DNA matches it firmly. Some rows mark clone size as missing; the rest say once, few, many or name a class of expanded clone.

d_call,j_call,clone_size,v_call,cdr3_nt,cdr3_aa
TRBD1,TRBJ2-7,NA,TRBV5-4,TGTGCCAGCAGCACGGGACAGGAAGGCGAGCAGTACTTC,CASSTGQEGEQYF
NA,TRBJ2-2,few,TRBV5-6,TGTGCCAGCAGCTTCGCGATGTCGTGGAACACCGGGGAGCTGTTTTTT,CASSFAMSWNTGELFF
NA,TRBJ1-2,NA,TRBV28,TGTGCCAGCAGTTTAGTCGGTTATGGCTACACCTTC,CASSLVGYGYTF
TRBD2,TRBJ2-5,few,TRBV2,TGTGCCAGCTTTTGGCGGGAGGTACAAGAGACCCAGTACTTC,CASFWREVQETQYF
NA,TRBJ2-2,NA,TRBV7-6,TGTGCCAGCAGCTTTGGGGCCTACACCGGGGAGCTGTTTTTT,CASSFGAYTGELFF
NA,TRBJ1-4,once,TRBV5-1,TGCGCCAGCAGCTTGGCCGGTGACCCGAGGGATAATGAAAAACTGTTTTTT,CASSLAGDPRDNEKLFF
TRBD2,TRBJ2-3,NA,TRBV7-6,TGTGCGTCTAGCGGGGGGAACACAGATACGCAGTATTTT,CASSGGNTDTQYF
NA,TRBJ1-2,NA,TRBV27,TGTGCCAGCAGGCCCCTAAGGGGAAAGGATGGCTACACCTTC,CASRPLRGKDGYTF
NA,TRBJ1-6,NA,TRBV9,TGTGCCAGCAGCGTAGAGGACAGAATTAATTCACCCCTCCACTTT,CASSVEDRINSPLHF
TRBD1,TRBJ2-1,NA,TRBV7-2,TGTGCCAGCAGGGGACAGGGAGGGATCCTCGTGAATGAGCAGTTCTTC,CASRGQGGILVNEQFF
TRBD1,TRBJ1-5,NA,TRBV28,TGTGCCAGCAGCCAGACAGGGGCCCTCGCTCAGCCCCAGCATTTT,CASSQTGALAQPQHF
NA,TRBJ2-1,NA,TRBV6-1,TGTGCCAGCAGTCAGGTGTACAATGAGCAGTTCTTC,CASSQVYNEQFF
TRBD1,TRBJ1-1,NA,TRBV7-9,TGTGCCAGCAGACCCAAGACAGGGTTAGGCACTGAAGCTTTCTTT,CASRPKTGLGTEAFF
TRBD2,TRBJ2-1,NA,TRBV6-5,TGTGCCAGCAGTTTCAATAGCGGGAGAGGAGGTGAGCAGTTCTTC,CASSFNSGRGGEQFF
NA,TRBJ2-6,NA,TRBV5-1,TGCGCCAGCAGCTTGGGACAGGCCTCTGGGGCCAACGTCCTGACTTTC,CASSLGQASGANVLTF
TRBD1,TRBJ1-2,NA,TRBV28,TGTGCCAGCAGGACAGGGTGGGCCGGCTACACCTTC,CASRTGWAGYTF
NA,TRBJ2-2,NA,TRBV27,TGTGCCACGGCCGGGAGCCGTGGTTCCGGGGAGCTGTTTTTT,CATAGSRGSGELFF
NA,TRBJ2-5,once,TRBV7-2,TGTGCCAGCAGCTTTCAGACGGGGGTGGCAGAGACCCAGTACTTC,CASSFQTGVAETQYF
NA,TRBJ2-1,NA,TRBV4-2,TGTGCCAGCAGCCAAGCGTTATCGGGAATCACCGAGCAGTTCTTC,CASSQALSGITEQFF
NA,TRBJ1-3,NA,TRBV6-5,TGTGCCAGCAGAAATAGAAACACCATATATTTT,CASRNRNTIYF
NA,TRBJ1-1,NA,TRBV2,TGTGCCAGCAGTGACCAACGCAGGCTTGAAGCTTTCTTT,CASSDQRRLEAFF
NA,TRBJ2-1,NA,TRBV7-6,TGTGCCAGCAGCTTAGGAGGCGATGAGCAGTTCTTC,CASSLGGDEQFF
TRBD1,TRBJ2-7,NA,TRBV7-8,TGTGCCAGCAGCTCCAGGGGGTCCTACGAGCAGTACTTC,CASSSRGSYEQYF
TRBD1,TRBJ2-7,NA,TRBV6-5,TGTGCCAGCAGGGACGGACAGGGGGAATCTTACGAGCAGTACTTC,CASRDGQGESYEQYF
NA,TRBJ2-3,NA,TRBV28,TGTGCCAGCAGTCTAAAATCAGATACGCAGTATTTT,CASSLKSDTQYF
TRBD2,TRBJ2-3,NA,TRBV28,TGTGCCAGCAGTTCATACCCCGCTAGCGGGACGATGAGCACAGATACGCAGTATTTT,CASSSYPASGTMSTDTQYF
TRBD2,TRBJ2-1,NA,TRBV5-1,TGCGCCAGCAGCTACGGGACTAGCGTCAGCCATGAGCAGTTCTTC,CASSYGTSVSHEQFF
TRBD2,TRBJ2-3,NA,TRBV7-2,TGTGCCAGCAGCCGGACTAGCGGGAACACAGATACGCAGTATTTT,CASSRTSGNTDTQYF
TRBD1,TRBJ1-1,NA,TRBV2,TGTGCCAGCAGACAGGGGAGAGACACTGAAGCTTTCTTT,CASRQGRDTEAFF
TRBD1,TRBJ1-3,NA,TRBV6-5,TGTGCCAGCAGTTACAGCAGGGGGCTCGGGGGAAACACCATATATTTT,CASSYSRGLGGNTIYF
NA,TRBJ1-5,NA,TRBV2,TGTGCCAGCAGTGCAGGTACCAATCAGCCCCAGCATTTT,CASSAGTNQPQHF
TRBD2,TRBJ2-3,NA,TRBV10-1,TGCGCCAGCAGTGGTCGGGACGGGAGGGCTTGGGATACGCAGTATTTT,CASSGRDGRAWDTQYF